This T cell receptor beta chain was recorded in a study of blood T cell repertoires in COVID-19. Only a few counts were recorded for this clone. Libraries were prepared by immunoSEQ multiplex PCR; TCRdb keeps only in-frame clonotypes and omits some of them. This sample has about 88,000 clones, with about 90% found just once. The sample taken for sequencing was peripheral blood. The origin of this receptor is a male donor with acute or convalescent COVID-19.

CDR3 DNA: TGTGCCAGCAGCGGAACAGGGCACACCTACAATGAGCAGTTCTTC. Its translation: CASSGTGHTYNEQFF. V and J are TRBV9 and TRBJ2-1; possible D gene TRBD1, 6 bases. CDR3 size: 15 residues. Germline loops: CDR1 SGDLS, CDR2 YYNGEE. With 3 bases removed from V and 2 bases from J, the gap between germline ends came to 12 bases.